These 30 T cell receptor beta chains came from one sample sequenced in a study of T-cell memory formation after mild COVID-19. One entry per CDR3 protein, called by TCRdb with MiXCR from the 5' RACE reads. The table lists roughly 250,000 distinct CDR3 sequences, less than 20% of them singletons. The sample taken for sequencing was PBMCs or a T cell subset sorted from them (not recorded which). These receptors all stem from a man in his late teens or twenties who had mild COVID-19 (a few samples of this study predate the infection). Cell type and time point are not known.

This clonotype was detected only a few times. V usage is TRBV9 and J usage is TRBJ1-1; possible D gene TRBD1, 5 bases. Looked up from germline, CDR1 is SGDLS and CDR2 is YYNGEE. The CDR3 has 12 amino acids. Trimming shortened V by 0 bases and J by 12 bases, and 12 bases separated the two germline ends. The CDR3 bases are TGTGCCAGCAGCGTAGGAGGGGAATTGCCTTTCTTT. Amino acid sequence: CASSVGGELPFF.

J is TRBJ2-5 and V is TRBV2; TRBD2 matches 13 bases. CDR3 length equals 16 residues. Trimming removed 5 bases from V and 2 bases from J; junction bases left unmatched: 5. Germline assignment: CDR1 SNHLY and CDR2 FYNNEI. CDR3 amino acids: CASSRRTSGGQETQYF. In DNA, the CDR3 is TGTGCCAGCAGTCGCCGGACTAGCGGGGGTCAAGAGACCCAGTACTTC. Full variable domain (outside the CDR3, taken from reference TRBV2 and TRBJ2-5): EPEVTQTPSHQVTQMGQEVILRCVPISNHLYFYWYRQILGQKVEFLVSFYNNEISEKSEIFDDQFSVERPDGSNFTLKIRSTKLEDSAMYFCASSRRTSGGQETQYFGPGTRLLVL.

The chain has TRBV20-1 and TRBJ2-5; D is unresolved. The CDR3 is 12 residues long. Germline CDR1 and CDR2: DFQATT and SNEGSKA (reference sequence). V gave up 6 bases and J gave up 7 bases, with 15 bases separating them. The DNA for the CDR3 is TGCAGTGCAGGGCTGGTTTCTCGGACCCAGTACTTC. This codes for CSAGLVSRTQYF.

This chain links TRBV28 with TRBJ1-2, with D maybe TRBD1 (6 bases). Looked up from germline, CDR1 is MDHEN and CDR2 is SYDVKM. The V and J ends lost 5 bases and 6 bases respectively, with 16 bases between them. CDR3 length: 14 residues. The CDR3 protein is CASSPAGERNGYTF. In DNA, the CDR3 is TGTGCCAGCAGTCCCGCAGGGGAACGGAATGGCTACACCTTC.

The chain couples TRBV7-2 to TRBJ2-1; 10 bases align to TRBD1. The length of the CDR3 is 15 residues. The germline V gene has CDR1 SGHTA and CDR2 FQGNSA. V was clipped by 4 bases and J by 2 bases; unmatched bases: 2. In DNA, the CDR3 is TGTGCCAGCAGCTACGACAGGGGGCCCTACAATGAGCAGTTCTTC. Translating gives CASSYDRGPYNEQFF.

V is TRBV5-1 and J is TRBJ2-1; 8 positions match TRBD2. The V gene end was trimmed by 4 bases and the J gene end by 10 bases; junction bases not matched to a gene: 10. The CDR3 extends over 14 amino acids. The germline V gene has CDR1 SGHRS and CDR2 YFSETQ. Here the CDR3 DNA reads TGCGCCAGCAGCGACTACGGGGGGGCACAGGAGCAGTTCTTC. Its translation: CASSDYGGAQEQFF.

This chain connects TRBV7-3 to TRBJ2-2; possibly TRBD1 for D (5 bases). Germline V gene data show CDR1 as SGHTA and CDR2 as FQGTGA. Trimming removed 1 base at V and 3 bases at J, with 12 bases between. This CDR3 has 16 amino acids. CDR3 in amino acids: CASSLSQGIYTGELFF. The CDR3 DNA reads TGTGCCAGCAGCTTAAGCCAGGGTATTTACACCGGGGAGCTGTTTTTT.

V usage is TRBV7-2 and J usage is TRBJ2-7, with 7 bases that match TRBD2. The CDR3 is made up of 13 amino acids. The junction had 2 bases not matched to a gene; V was cut back by 3 bases and J by 3 bases. Per germline, CDR1 SGHTA and CDR2 FQGNSA. The CDR3 DNA is TGTGCCAGCAGCTTCCGGGACTACTACGAGCAGTACTTC. Its protein product is CASSFRDYYEQYF.

This chain links TRBV29-1 with TRBJ2-5, with D maybe TRBD2 (6 bases). Germline CDR1 SQVTM, CDR2 ANQGSEA. This CDR3 has 12 amino acids. Trimming removed 4 bases at V and 5 bases at J, with 11 bases between. CDR3 protein: CSVGVGRETQYF. DNA of the CDR3: TGCAGCGTTGGGGTAGGGAGGGAGACCCAGTACTTC.

This clonotype has more than one count but fewer than ten. The chain uses TRBV7-8 and TRBJ1-1, with a possible D match to TRBD1 (5 bases). This CDR3 has 15 residues. Looked up from germline, CDR1 is SGHVS and CDR2 is FQNEAQ. Deletions cut 5 bases from V and 0 bases from J, with 13 bases between. CDR3 DNA: TGTGCCAGCAGCAAGGGGCGGCTACTGAACACTGAAGCTTTCTTT. Translated: CASSKGRLLNTEAFF.

This clonotype was counted ten times or more. The rearrangement joins TRBV5-1 to TRBJ2-3; 7 bases fit TRBD1. Trimming took 4 bases from V and 2 from J; bases not matched to a gene: 4. Germline assignment: CDR1 SGHRS and CDR2 YFSETQ. CDR3 length: 14 residues. CDR3 sequence: CASSTGQVTDTQYF. The DNA of the CDR3 is TGCGCCAGCAGCACCGGACAGGTCACAGATACGCAGTATTTT.

This clonotype was counted only a few times. The chain couples TRBV18 to TRBJ2-7; 7 positions match TRBD1. The CDR3 runs 13 residues. From germline, CDR1 is KGHSH and CDR2 LQKENI. V lost 3 bases, J lost 2 bases, and 1 base stayed unmatched. The CDR3 loop reads CASSPGQPYEQYF. The DNA of the CDR3 is TGTGCCAGCTCACCGGGACAGCCCTACGAGCAGTACTTC.

The table lists this clonotype with a count of one. The chain combines TRBV6-2 or TRBV6-3 with TRBJ1-5; 10 bases agree with TRBD1. Germline V CDR1 and CDR2: MNHEY, SVGEGT. CDR3 length: 12 residues. After removal of 8 bases from V and 6 bases from J, the junction contained 1 base not matched to a gene. The CDR3 region is CASGDRGQPQHF. The CDR3 nucleotides are TGTGCCAGCGGGGACAGGGGTCAGCCCCAGCATTTT.

This chain connects TRBV5-1 to TRBJ1-6; no clear D gene. Germline CDR1 SGHRS, CDR2 YFSETQ. V was clipped by 4 bases and J by 10 bases, with 12 bases between them. The CDR3 is 13 residues long. CDR3 amino acids: CASSLDLGSPLHF. The CDR3 DNA reads as TGCGCCAGCAGCCTCGACTTGGGGTCACCCCTCCACTTT.

In this sample, this clonotype turned up a few times. This chain uses TRBV28 with TRBJ1-4, with D unresolved. Per the germline V gene, CDR1 is MDHEN and CDR2 is SYDVKM. The length of the CDR3 is 10 residues. The V gene lost 10 bases and the J gene lost 4 bases, with 4 bases spanning the gap. The CDR3 bases are TGTGCCACCGGTAATGAAAAACTGTTTTTT. Translation: CATGNEKLFF.

This sequence joins TRBV2 and TRBJ2-1; D perhaps matches TRBD2 (6 bases). Germline CDR1 reads SNHLY; CDR2 reads FYNNEI. Trimming stripped 6 bases from V and 8 bases from J, with 20 bases between. This CDR3 spans 15 amino acids. CDR3: CASRSPPGDGDEQFF. The CDR3 DNA reads TGTGCCAGCAGGAGCCCGCCGGGGGATGGCGATGAGCAGTTCTTC.

The chain combines TRBV12-3 or TRBV12-4 with TRBJ2-7; D may be TRBD1 (5 bases). This CDR3 has 13 residues. V was pared by 6 bases and J by 12 bases, with 21 bases between. Here the CDR3 reads CASSPGQGPRLYV. The CDR3, as DNA: TGTGCCAGCAGCCCCGGCCAGGGCCCTAGGCTGTACGTC.

This clonotype was seen a few times. The chain links TRBV18 to TRBJ2-1, with 8 bases lining up with TRBD1. The CDR3 length is 15 residues. In germline, CDR1 is KGHSH, CDR2 LQKENI. With V trimmed by 3 bases and J by 4 bases, 5 bases remained unmatched. The CDR3 region has the DNA TGTGCCAGCTCACCGTCCAGGGGGCTATACAATGAGCAGTTCTTC. It yields the protein CASSPSRGLYNEQFF.

The chain recombines TRBV11-2 with TRBJ1-2; 8 nucleotides match TRBD1. The germline V gene encodes CDR1 SGHAT and CDR2 FQNNGV. The CDR3 loop spans 15 amino acids. The trim removed 6 bases at V and 5 bases at J, leaving 11 bases unmatched. This CDR3 is CASRNYRGEGYGYTF. In nucleotides, the CDR3 is TGTGCCAGCAGAAACTACAGGGGGGAGGGTTATGGCTACACCTTC.

This clonotype was seen a handful of times. V and J are TRBV20-1 and TRBJ2-4, with D perhaps being TRBD1 or TRBD2 (5 bases each). V was shortened by 0 bases and J by 5 bases, with 5 bases between the two germline ends. Looked up from germline, CDR1 is DFQATT and CDR2 is SNEGSKA (reference sequence). CDR3 size: 12 residues. The CDR3 spells CSAREGENIQYF. Here the CDR3 DNA reads TGCAGTGCTAGAGAGGGGGAAAACATTCAGTACTTC.

This clonotype has just a few counts. V usage is TRBV6-2 or TRBV6-3 and J usage is TRBJ1-1; D is unclear. The CDR3 totals 15 residues. Trimming left V 7 bases short and J 0 bases short, with 15 bases between. Looked up from germline, CDR1 is MNHEY and CDR2 is SVGEGT. The CDR3 loop is CASNLPPGMNTEAFF. The CDR3 bases are TGTGCCAGCAACCTCCCCCCGGGGATGAACACTGAAGCTTTCTTT.

In its sample, this clonotype was seen a few times. The chain couples TRBV7-2 to TRBJ2-7, with no clear D. The CDR3 spans 14 residues. V was clipped by 1 base and J by 3 bases, with 10 bases between them. Germline lookup yields CDR1 SGHTA and CDR2 FQGNSA. CDR3 in DNA: TGTGCCAGCAGCTTAGTGGAGTACCTCTACGAGCAGTACTTC. Translation: CASSLVEYLYEQYF.

This clonotype was seen only a few times. This chain joins TRBV6-2 or TRBV6-3 and TRBJ1-2; D is ambiguous. V shed 6 bases and J shed 8 bases, with 13 bases lying between them. There are 12 residues in the CDR3. Germline CDR1 MNHEY, CDR2 SVGEGT. CDR3 in amino acids: CASSPISSGYTF. CDR3 in DNA: TGTGCCAGCAGCCCGATATCATCCGGCTACACCTTC.

This clonotype showed up just a few times. The chain links TRBV19 to TRBJ2-5, with D maybe TRBD1 (6 bases). CDR3 length: 15 residues. Trimming cost V 3 bases and J 2 bases, with 13 bases left between them. From germline, CDR1 is LNHDA and CDR2 SQIVND (reference sequence). In DNA, the CDR3 is TGTGCCAGTAGTATTTCCGGGACAACTCAAGAGACCCAGTACTTC. Translation: CASSISGTTQETQYF.

This sequence joins TRBV12-3 or TRBV12-4 and TRBJ2-1; unclear D gene. CDR3 length: 13 amino acids. Trimming pared 4 bases from V and 9 bases from J, leaving 13 bases between. This CDR3 is CASSSIPIGEQFF. CDR3 DNA sequence: TGTGCCAGCAGTTCGATTCCTATAGGTGAGCAGTTCTTC.

The CDR3 region has the DNA TGTGCCAGCAGTCGGACAGGGTTCTCCACTGGGGCCAACGTCCTGACTTTC. Its translation is CASSRTGFSTGANVLTF. This chain connects TRBV6-2 or TRBV6-3 to TRBJ2-6; TRBD1 matches at 8 bases. CDR3 size: 17 residues. Trimming removed 5 bases from V and 2 bases from J; junction bases left unmatched: 8. The germline V gene encodes CDR1 MNHEY and CDR2 SVGEGT.

Only a few counts were recorded for this clonotype. The chain employs TRBV29-1 and TRBJ1-1, with D tentatively TRBD1 (5 bases). V was clipped by 5 bases and J by 5 bases, with 15 bases between them. The germline CDR1 and CDR2 sequences are SQVTM and ANQGSEA. This CDR3 region has 13 residues. CDR3 coding DNA: TGCAGCGTTTGTTCGGGGCAACTTACTGAAGCTTTCTTT. As protein: CSVCSGQLTEAFF.

This clonotype came up a few times. The chain is built from TRBV7-2 and TRBJ1-1, with 7 bases aligning to TRBD1. Per the germline V gene, CDR1 is SGHTA and CDR2 is FQGNSA. After removal of 1 base from V and 11 bases from J, the junction contained 4 bases not matched to a gene. The CDR3 is 12 residues long. The CDR3 region is CASSLGPQGAFF. CDR3 nucleotide sequence: TGTGCCAGCAGCTTAGGCCCACAGGGGGCTTTCTTT. The whole variable domain, remainder taken from reference TRBV7-2 and TRBJ1-1, is GAGVSQSPSNKVTEKGKDVELRCDPISGHTALYWYRQSLGQGLEFLIYFQGNSAPDKSGLPSDRFSAERTGGSVSTLTIQRTQQEDSAVYLCASSLGPQGAFFGQGTRLTVV.

This clonotype was observed a few times. This chain connects TRBV24-1 to TRBJ2-3, with 14 positions matching TRBD2. From germline, CDR1 is KGHDR and CDR2 SFDVKD. After removal of 3 bases from V and 5 bases from J, the junction contained 6 bases not matched to a gene. The CDR3 sequence is 17 residues long. CDR3: CATSDMTSGGAVDTQYF. CDR3 sequence (DNA): TGTGCCACCAGTGATATGACTAGCGGGGGGGCCGTAGATACGCAGTATTTT.

The chain combines TRBV5-1 with TRBJ1-2; D is unclear. There are 11 residues in the CDR3. Germline-derived CDR1 and CDR2 are SGHRS and YFSETQ. V was trimmed by 5 bases and J by 8 bases, leaving 10 bases between them. The CDR3 sequence: CASRSMFGYTF. The CDR3 DNA reads as TGCGCCAGCAGGTCGATGTTCGGCTACACCTTC.